This T cell receptor (beta chain) was identified in a study of T cells after yellow fever vaccination. Each CDR3 protein gets one entry after TCRdb re-called the 5' RACE reads with MiXCR. Among hundreds of thousands of distinct CDR3 sequences, less than 25% were seen once, and the ten largest hold around 16%. In this sample, this clonotype turned up a few times. The CDR3 is 11 residues long. The germline V and J ends were trimmed by 6 bases and 2 bases, with 4 bases remaining between them. Germline V lookup: CDR1 MNHNS, CDR2 SASEGT. This receptor was obtained from a man aged 18 to 35 who received the YFV17D yellow fever vaccine. Material: PBMCs, obtained approximately 20 days after the first yellow fever vaccination. The chain couples TRBV6-1 to TRBJ1-1, with no clear D. CDR3: CASRDNTEAFF. CDR3 nucleotide sequence: TGTGCCAGCAGGGATAACACTGAAGCTTTCTTT.